What follows are 7 T cell receptor beta chains derived from one specimen sequenced in a study of cytomegalovirus exposure and HLA in healthy donors. 60 Vbeta and 13 Jbeta primers were used in PCR. The method was immunoSEQ multiplex PCR; TCRdb's version includes in-frame clones alone and lacks a portion of them. In the table there are about 180,000 clones, roughly 80% of which are singletons. The specimen sequenced was PBMCs. All receptors come from a woman aged 45-59 years in good health and CMV-seronegative.

The chain recombines TRBV6-6 with TRBJ2-7; 9 positions agree with TRBD1. The V segment lost 9 bases and the J segment 5 bases; nucleotides outside the gene matches: 11. The CDR3 sequence is 14 residues long. Germline V gene data show CDR1 as MNHNY and CDR2 as SVGAGI (reference sequence). The CDR3 DNA reads as TGTGCCAGTATACCGGGACAGGGTAGACACGAGCAGTACTTC. It yields the protein CASIPGQGRHEQYF.

This clone was observed a few times. The chain carries TRBV19 and TRBJ2-3, with 7 bases lining up with TRBD2. The length of the CDR3 is 14 residues. Germline V CDR1 and CDR2: LNHDA, SQIVND (reference sequence). The V and J ends lost 5 bases and 5 bases, in that order; junction bases with no gene match: 7. CDR3 loop: CASSFAGVIDTQYF. In DNA, the CDR3 is TGTGCCAGTAGTTTCGCGGGAGTTATAGATACGCAGTATTTT.

J is TRBJ2-3 and V is TRBV5-1; D is undetermined. Germline CDR1 is SGHRS and CDR2 is YFSETQ. V was clipped by 3 bases and J by 4 bases, with 9 bases between them. CDR3 size: 13 residues. CDR3 bases: TGCGCCAGCAGCTCCTCTGTTCCAGATACGCAGTATTTT. It encodes CASSSSVPDTQYF.

The chain couples TRBV5-4 to TRBJ1-1; D unclear. The germline V gene encodes CDR1 SGHNT and CDR2 YYREEE (reference sequence). The CDR3 is 11 residues long. Trimming left V 9 bases short and J 1 base short, with 7 bases between. CDR3 DNA sequence: TGTGCCACTACAGCGAACACTGAAGCTTTCTTT. Amino acids: CATTANTEAFF. The entire variable domain, with the rest obtained from reference TRBV5-4 and TRBJ1-1, is as follows: ETGVTQSPTHLIKTRGQQVTLRCSSQSGHNTVSWYQQALGQGPQFIFQYYREEENGRGNFPPRFSGLQFPNYSSELNVNALELDDSALYLCATTANTEAFFGQGTRLTVV.

The V and J genes are TRBV27 and TRBJ2-4, with 8 nucleotides matching TRBD2. This CDR3 spans 17 amino acids. Germline V gene data show CDR1 as MNHEY and CDR2 as SMNVEV (reference sequence). V was clipped by 5 bases and J by 8 bases; unmatched bases: 17. The CDR3 loop is CASSVTAYSGRADIQYF. As DNA, the CDR3 is TGTGCCAGCAGTGTCACCGCTTACAGCGGGAGAGCTGACATTCAGTACTTC.

The V call is TRBV7-9, the J call TRBJ2-3, with D unclear. The CDR3 runs 14 residues. Germline CDR1 reads SEHNR; CDR2 reads FQNEAQ (reference sequence). V was pared by 5 bases and J by 0 bases, with 9 bases between. As DNA, the CDR3 is TGTGCCAGCAGCAAACCGAGCAGCACAGATACGCAGTATTTT. Translating gives CASSKPSSTDTQYF.

The rearrangement links TRBV18 to TRBJ1-1, with 7 positions matching TRBD1. The J segment lost 10 bases and the V segment lost 4 bases, leaving 3 bases of the junction unmatched. CDR1 is KGHSH, CDR2 LQKENI, per germline. The CDR3 is made up of 11 amino acids. The CDR3 is CASSLRDRAFF. The CDR3 DNA follows: TGTGCCAGCTCACTCCGGGACAGAGCTTTCTTT. Combining the CDR3 with reference TRBV18 and TRBJ1-1 gives the whole variable domain NAGVMQNPRHLVRRRGQEARLRCSPMKGHSHVYWYRQLPEEGLKFMVYLQKENIIDESGMPKERFSAEFPKEGPSILRIQQVVRGDSAAYFCASSLRDRAFFGQGTRLTVV.